This is a list of T cell receptor beta chains from one sample in a study of monozygotic twins with inflammatory bowel disease. TCRdb re-called the 5' RACE reads and catalogs CDR3 proteins one per entry, DNA excluded. The listing records about 210,000 distinct CDR3 sequences. Sequencing was done on a sample of blood. The receptors shown here come from a human donor with ulcerative colitis or Crohn's disease, or a healthy co-twin of an affected twin (not recorded which). CDR3s include the opening cysteine and the closing phenylalanine or tryptophan.

TRBV5-1	TRBJ1-1	CASSWGQTNTEAFF
TRBV4-2	TRBJ2-2	CASSQRLAGEGELFF
TRBV7-2	TRBJ1-5	CASSLLGVNSNQPQHF
TRBV6-5	TRBJ2-3	CASSYSGAPTDTQYF
TRBV29-1	TRBJ2-3	CSVLRAGDTQYF
TRBV7-2	TRBJ2-1	CASSLGPGNGDEQFF
TRBV5-1	TRBJ2-7	CASRSIGDSYEQYF
TRBV18	TRBJ2-5	CASSPPGIETQYF
TRBV12-3/TRBV12-4	TRBJ1-2	CASSLSGTGVGYTF
TRBV7-9	TRBJ2-7	CASSSTETHYEQYF
TRBV20-1	TRBJ1-2	CSANPREAPSNYGYTF
TRBV5-6	TRBJ2-5	CASSTAGRGDLQETQYF
TRBV4-2	TRBJ2-1	CASSQEGQTPNEQFF
TRBV5-1	TRBJ1-1	CASTIGGQAREAFF
TRBV5-1	TRBJ2-7	CASSPDRGSYEQYF
TRBV5-1	TRBJ1-1	CASSLGLGVNTEAFF
TRBV5-1	TRBJ2-1	CASTAVAGGDNEQFF
TRBV10-3	TRBJ1-3	CAISPLGGVGNTIYF
TRBV29-1	TRBJ2-3	CSVEAGATDTQYF
TRBV20-1	TRBJ1-1	CSAKAWTVLNTEAFF
TRBV4-2	TRBJ1-5	CASSQRYGNQPQHF
TRBV12-3/TRBV12-4	TRBJ1-1	CASSSPAKERGKDTEAFF
TRBV7-9	TRBJ1-5	CASSRDLEPQHF
TRBV20-1	TRBJ2-1	CSARWGLNEQFF
TRBV5-1	TRBJ1-1	CASSLGSSYLNTEAFF
TRBV7-6	TRBJ2-5	CASSPLRAETQYF
TRBV18	TRBJ2-1	CASSPREGYGDEQFF
TRBV5-1	TRBJ2-2	CASSFIETRVGELFF
TRBV20-1	TRBJ2-5	CSSHSLAGEKETQYF
TRBV4-2	TRBJ2-5	CASSQERGGGETQYF
TRBV6-1	TRBJ1-5	CASSPWEGGNQPQHF
TRBV20-1	TRBJ2-1	CSALSVRDSRYFQFF
TRBV27	TRBJ1-1	CASRDRGGTEAFF
TRBV5-5	TRBJ2-1	CASSSRGAGGQNEQFF
TRBV15	TRBJ2-5	CATSTGRGEKTQYF
TRBV6-5	TRBJ1-2	CASSYAGTGYTF
TRBV18	TRBJ2-1	CASSPPTGAPTSGGSYNEQFF
TRBV19	TRBJ2-2	CASSFSGVNTGELFF
TRBV5-6	TRBJ1-2	CASSWGQDNYGYTF
TRBV5-4	TRBJ1-2	CASSLGQNLFYGYTF
TRBV5-4	TRBJ2-2	CASSEGTRTTGELFF
TRBV12-3/TRBV12-4	TRBJ2-1	CASSFGPSGGAEFF
TRBV25-1	TRBJ2-3	CASSALAGGRAYF
TRBV6-1	TRBJ2-3	CASSKTGHYTNTQYF
TRBV5-5	TRBJ1-2	CASNSEVDYGYTF
TRBV7-9	TRBJ1-2	CASSLLSGYTF
TRBV27	TRBJ2-4	CASSPGQALNIQYF
TRBV7-9	TRBJ2-7	CAIDPDRGTYEQYF
TRBV11-2	TRBJ1-2	CASSLGLRTGYGYTF
TRBV7-2	TRBJ1-1	CASRLSRVGGTEAFF
TRBV11-2	TRBJ1-1	CASIPVDSKRAFF
TRBV7-6	TRBJ2-2	CASSLAQRGAGELFF
TRBV7-2	TRBJ1-5	CASSVQGGGSQPQHF
TRBV3-1	TRBJ2-2	CASRKPAGVTGELFF
TRBV7-8	TRBJ1-5	CASSLTVQPQHF
TRBV20-1	TRBJ2-7	CSARNGVPPEQYF
TRBV4-1	TRBJ2-4	CASSHPRGAKLAKNIQYF
TRBV11-2	TRBJ1-6	CASSHRDLNSPLHF